Included here is one TCR beta chain sequence, with context. This sample was taken from a study of tumor T cells in aggressive B-cell lymphoma. The trim removed 5 bases at V and 7 bases at J, leaving 8 bases unmatched. This CDR3 contains 15 residues. Looked up from germline, CDR1 is SEHNR and CDR2 is FQNEAQ (reference sequence). Profiling relied on immunoSEQ multiplex PCR, and the TCRdb table lists in-frame clones only, not all of them. The data show several thousand clones, with 85% seen just once and less than 5% held by the top ten. The material sequenced was tumor tissue. The source is an adult with diffuse large B cell lymphoma. The rearrangement joins TRBV7-9 to TRBJ1-6; 7 positions agree with TRBD1. CDR3 coding DNA: TGTGCCAGCAGCCGTACCGACAGGGTCAATTCACCCCTCCACTTT. Its protein is CASSRTDRVNSPLHF.